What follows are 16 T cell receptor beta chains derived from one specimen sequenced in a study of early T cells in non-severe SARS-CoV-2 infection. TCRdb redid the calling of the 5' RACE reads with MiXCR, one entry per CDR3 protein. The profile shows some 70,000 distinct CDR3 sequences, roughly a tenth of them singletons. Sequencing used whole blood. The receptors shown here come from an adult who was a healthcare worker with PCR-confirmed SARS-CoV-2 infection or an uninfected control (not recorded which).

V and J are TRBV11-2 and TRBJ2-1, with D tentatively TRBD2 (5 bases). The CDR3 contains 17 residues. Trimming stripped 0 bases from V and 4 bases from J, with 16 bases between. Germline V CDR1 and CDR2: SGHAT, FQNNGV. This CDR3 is CASSLDRLAAQYNEQFF. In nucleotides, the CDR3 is TGTGCCAGCAGCTTAGATCGGCTAGCAGCACAATACAATGAGCAGTTCTTC.

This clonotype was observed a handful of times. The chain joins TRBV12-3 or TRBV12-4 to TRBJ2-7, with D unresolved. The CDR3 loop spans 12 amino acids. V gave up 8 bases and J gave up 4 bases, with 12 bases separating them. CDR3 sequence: CASGISTYEQYF. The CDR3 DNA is TGTGCCAGCGGTATAAGCACGTACGAGCAGTACTTC.

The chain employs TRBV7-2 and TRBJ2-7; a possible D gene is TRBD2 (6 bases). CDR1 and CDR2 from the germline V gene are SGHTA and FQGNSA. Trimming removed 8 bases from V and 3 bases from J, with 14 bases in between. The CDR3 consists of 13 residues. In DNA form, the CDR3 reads TGTGCCAGCTCGGGGGACCCCCTCTACGAGCAGTACTTC. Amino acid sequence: CASSGDPLYEQYF.

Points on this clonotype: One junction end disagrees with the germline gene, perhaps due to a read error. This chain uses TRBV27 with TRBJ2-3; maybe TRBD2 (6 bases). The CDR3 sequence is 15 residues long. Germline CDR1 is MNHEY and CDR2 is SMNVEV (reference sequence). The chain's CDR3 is CVSSLSNGGSGTQYF. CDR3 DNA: TGTGTCAGCAGTTTATCGAACGGGGGTAGCGGTACGCAGTATTTT.

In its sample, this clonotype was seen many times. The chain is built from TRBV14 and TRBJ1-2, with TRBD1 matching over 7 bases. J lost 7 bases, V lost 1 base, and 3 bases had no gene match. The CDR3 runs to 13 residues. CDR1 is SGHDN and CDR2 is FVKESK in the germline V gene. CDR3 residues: CASSQATGVGYTF. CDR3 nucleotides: TGTGCCAGCAGCCAAGCCACAGGGGTTGGCTACACCTTC.

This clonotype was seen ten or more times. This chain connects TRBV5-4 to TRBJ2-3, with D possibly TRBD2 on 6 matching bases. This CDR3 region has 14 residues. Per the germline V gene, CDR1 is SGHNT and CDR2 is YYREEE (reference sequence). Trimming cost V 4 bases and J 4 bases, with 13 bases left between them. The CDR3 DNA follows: TGTGCCAGCAGCCCCCGAGCGGGCCCAGATACGCAGTATTTT. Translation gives CASSPRAGPDTQYF.

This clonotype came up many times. The CDR3 coding sequence is TGCAGCGTTGTCCCGAACACTGAAGCTTTCTTT. This codes for CSVVPNTEAFF. The J gene is TRBJ1-1, the V gene TRBV29-1; D gene unclear. CDR3 length: 11 residues. V was cut by 4 bases and J by 1 base, with 4 bases left in between. The germline V gene has CDR1 SQVTM and CDR2 ANQGSEA.

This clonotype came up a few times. In DNA form, the CDR3 reads TGTGCCAGTAGTATCGGGACGGATACCTACGAGCAGTACTTC. This gives the protein CASSIGTDTYEQYF. V and J are TRBV19 and TRBJ2-7; D is perhaps TRBD1 or TRBD2 (5 bases each). V was cut by 3 bases and J by 2 bases, with 11 bases left in between. Germline CDR1 and CDR2: LNHDA and SQIVND (reference sequence). The length of the CDR3 is 14 residues.

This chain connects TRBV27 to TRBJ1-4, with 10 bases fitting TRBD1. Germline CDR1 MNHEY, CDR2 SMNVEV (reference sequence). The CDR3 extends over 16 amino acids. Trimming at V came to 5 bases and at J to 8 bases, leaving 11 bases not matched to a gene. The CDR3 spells CASSINPGTGVEKLFF. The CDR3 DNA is TGTGCCAGCAGTATCAATCCCGGGACAGGGGTCGAAAAACTGTTTTTT.

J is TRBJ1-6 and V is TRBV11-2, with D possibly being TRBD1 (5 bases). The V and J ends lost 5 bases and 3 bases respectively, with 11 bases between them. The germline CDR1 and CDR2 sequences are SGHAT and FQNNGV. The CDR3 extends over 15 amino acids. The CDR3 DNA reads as TGTGCCAGCAGCGGAACAGGTGTCTATAATTCACCCCTCCACTTT. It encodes CASSGTGVYNSPLHF.

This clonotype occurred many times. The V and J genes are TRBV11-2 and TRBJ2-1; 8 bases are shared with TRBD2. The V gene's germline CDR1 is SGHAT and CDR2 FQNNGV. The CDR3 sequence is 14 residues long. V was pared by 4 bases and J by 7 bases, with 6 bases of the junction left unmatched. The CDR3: CASSSQRGLNEQFF. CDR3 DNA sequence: TGTGCCAGCAGCTCTCAGCGGGGGTTGAATGAGCAGTTCTTC.

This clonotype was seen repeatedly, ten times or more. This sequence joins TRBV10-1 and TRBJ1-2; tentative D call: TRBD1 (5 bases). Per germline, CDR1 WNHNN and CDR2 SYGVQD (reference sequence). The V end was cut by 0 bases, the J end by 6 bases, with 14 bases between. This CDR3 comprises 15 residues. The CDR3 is CASSESRQGFHGYTF. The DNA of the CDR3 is TGCGCCAGCAGTGAGTCCCGTCAGGGCTTTCATGGCTACACCTTC.

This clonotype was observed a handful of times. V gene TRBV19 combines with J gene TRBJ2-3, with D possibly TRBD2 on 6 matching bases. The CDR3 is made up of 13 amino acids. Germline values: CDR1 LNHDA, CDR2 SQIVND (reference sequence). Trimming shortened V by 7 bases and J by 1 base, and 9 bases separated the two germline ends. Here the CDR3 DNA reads TGTGCCAGTACCCCGGGGGGCACAGATACGCAGTATTTT. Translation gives CASTPGGTDTQYF.

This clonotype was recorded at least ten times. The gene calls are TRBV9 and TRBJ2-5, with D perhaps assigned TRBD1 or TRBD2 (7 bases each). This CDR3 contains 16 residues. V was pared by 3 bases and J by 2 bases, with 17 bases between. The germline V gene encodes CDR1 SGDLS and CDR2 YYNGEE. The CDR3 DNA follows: TGTGCCAGCAGCGCTGCGACAGGGAGGGGACAAGAGACCCAGTACTTC. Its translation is CASSAATGRGQETQYF.

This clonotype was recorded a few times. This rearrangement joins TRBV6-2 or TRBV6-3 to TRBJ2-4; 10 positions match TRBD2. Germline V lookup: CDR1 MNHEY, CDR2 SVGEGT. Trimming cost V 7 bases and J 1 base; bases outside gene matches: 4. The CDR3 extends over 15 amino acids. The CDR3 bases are TGTGCCAGCAATCTAGCGGGAGAGGCCAAAAACATTCAGTACTTC. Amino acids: CASNLAGEAKNIQYF.

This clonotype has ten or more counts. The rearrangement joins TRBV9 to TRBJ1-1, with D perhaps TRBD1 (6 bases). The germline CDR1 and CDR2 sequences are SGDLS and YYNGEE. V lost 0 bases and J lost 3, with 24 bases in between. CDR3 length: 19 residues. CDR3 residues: CASSVVDTGLGDVYTEAFF. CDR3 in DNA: TGTGCCAGCAGCGTAGTTGACACAGGGTTAGGTGATGTGTACACTGAAGCTTTCTTT.